This is a list of T cell receptor beta chains from one sample in a study of shared clonotypes between healthy human individuals. The assay was immunoSEQ multiplex PCR, and TCRdb's table has in-frame clones only and misses some. Among about 1.1 million clones listed, about four fifths were seen once. The sample taken for sequencing was memory CD4+ T cells from PBMCs. The receptors here all came from a man between 18 and 35 years old in good health. Some clones in this sample may be carry-over from other donors' samples. Both conserved end residues are part of each CDR3. Each record gives: J gene, clone size, V gene, D gene, CDR3 DNA, CDR3 protein. D genes are given only for firm matches. Clone size is given for some rows only: seen once, a few or many times, or a class if the clone is expanded.

>TRBJ1-2|few|TRBV7-2|.
TGTGCCAGCAGCTTAACGGCGGCCAGGGACGGCTACACCTTC
CASSLTAARDGYTF
>TRBJ2-2|.|TRBV9|TRBD2
TGTGCCAGCAGCGTGTTGGGAGGGCCCACCGGGGAGCTGTTTTTT
CASSVLGGPTGELFF
>TRBJ2-1|.|TRBV5-1|.
TGCGCCAGCAGCCACCAGGACCCTGGGGACAATGAGCAGTTCTTC
CASSHQDPGDNEQFF
>TRBJ2-7|.|TRBV5-4|TRBD2
TGTGCCAGCAGCTTGGGGGCCGCGGGAGGGCAGTCCTACGAGCAGTACTTC
CASSLGAAGGQSYEQYF
>TRBJ1-1|.|TRBV28|.
TGTGCCAGCAGTCGGACAGCCGACACTGAAGCTTTCTTT
CASSRTADTEAFF
>TRBJ2-5|.|TRBV5-1|.
TGCGCCAGCAGCTTGGTCGGCACCCGCGGGCAAGAGACCCAGTACTTC
CASSLVGTRGQETQYF
>TRBJ2-5|.|TRBV5-8|.
TGTGCCAGCAGCTCCGGACGACAGTCACAAGAGACCCAGTACTTC
CASSSGRQSQETQYF
>TRBJ2-3|.|TRBV10-2|.
TGCGCCAGCAGTGTAGGACAGTTCTGGGCGGATACGCAGTATTTT
CASSVGQFWADTQYF
>TRBJ2-5|.|TRBV7-9|.
TGTGCCAGCAGCTTGGGTGGGGCGGGGTCCGGAGAGACCCAGTACTTC
CASSLGGAGSGETQYF
>TRBJ2-7|.|TRBV28|.
TGTGCCAGCAGTCTGGTGCTTTGGTCCAGCTCCTACGAGCAGTACTTC
CASSLVLWSSSYEQYF
>TRBJ2-5|few|TRBV6-5|.
TGTGCCAGCAGCCGAACCCGTGGCGGGGAGACCCAGTACTTC
CASSRTRGGETQYF
>TRBJ2-7|.|TRBV27|.
TGTGCCAGTACAGTCCCGGGAAGCTACGAGCAGTACTTC
CASTVPGSYEQYF
>TRBJ2-1|.|TRBV5-1|.
TGCGCCAGCAGCTTGGGGAGCGGGCTGAATGAGCAGTTCTTC
CASSLGSGLNEQFF
>TRBJ2-2|once|TRBV29-1|TRBD2
TGCAGCGTTCTGGATCTTGGCGAGCCGGGACTAGCGGGAGGGAACACCGGGGAGCTGTTTTTT
CSVLDLGEPGLAGGNTGELFF
>TRBJ2-2|.|TRBV7-9|.
TGTGCCAGCAGCTTAGCCCCGAGGAGCGTAAGGACCGGGGAGCTGTTTTTT
CASSLAPRSVRTGELFF
>TRBJ2-3|.|TRBV27|.
TGTGCCAGCACGACCCTGGGGGCGGGAACAGATACGCAGTATTTT
CASTTLGAGTDTQYF